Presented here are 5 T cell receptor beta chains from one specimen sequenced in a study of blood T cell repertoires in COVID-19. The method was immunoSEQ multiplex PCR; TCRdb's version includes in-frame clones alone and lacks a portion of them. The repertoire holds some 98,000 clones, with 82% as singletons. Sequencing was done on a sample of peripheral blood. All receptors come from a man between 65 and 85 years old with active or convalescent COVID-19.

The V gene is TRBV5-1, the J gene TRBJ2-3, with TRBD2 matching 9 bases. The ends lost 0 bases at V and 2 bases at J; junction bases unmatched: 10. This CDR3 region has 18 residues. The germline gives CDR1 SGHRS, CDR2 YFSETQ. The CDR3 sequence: CASSLVSAGGPLTDTQYF. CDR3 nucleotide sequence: TGCGCCAGCAGCTTGGTTTCAGCGGGGGGCCCCCTCACAGATACGCAGTATTTT.

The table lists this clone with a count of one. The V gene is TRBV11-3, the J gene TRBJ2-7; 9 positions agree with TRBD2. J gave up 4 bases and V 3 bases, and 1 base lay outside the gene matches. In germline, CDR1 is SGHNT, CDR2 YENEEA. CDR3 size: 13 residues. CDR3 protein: CASSFLAGYEQYF. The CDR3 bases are TGTGCCAGCAGCTTTCTAGCGGGGTACGAGCAGTACTTC.

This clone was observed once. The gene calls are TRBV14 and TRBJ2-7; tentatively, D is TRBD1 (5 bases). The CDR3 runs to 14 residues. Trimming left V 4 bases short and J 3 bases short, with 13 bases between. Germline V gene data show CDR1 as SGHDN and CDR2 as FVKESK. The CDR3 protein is CASSPMTAYYEQYF. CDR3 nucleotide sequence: TGTGCCAGCAGCCCTATGACAGCCTACTACGAGCAGTACTTC. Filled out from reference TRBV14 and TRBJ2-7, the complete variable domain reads EAGVTQFPSHSVIEKGQTVTLRCDPISGHDNLYWYRRVMGKEIKFLLHFVKESKQDESGMPNNRFLAERTGGTYSTLKVQPAELEDSGVYFCASSPMTAYYEQYFGPGTRLTVT.

In DNA, the CDR3 is TGTGCCAGCAGTTCGGGGGGCGAACAGCCCCAGCATTTT. Translated, it gives CASSSGGEQPQHF. The chain carries TRBV27 and TRBJ1-5; tentatively, D is TRBD1 (6 bases). This CDR3 has 13 residues. The V and J ends lost 4 bases and 7 bases respectively, with 11 bases between them. Germline values: CDR1 MNHEY, CDR2 SMNVEV (reference sequence).

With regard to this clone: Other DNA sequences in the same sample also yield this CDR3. The CDR3: CASSSGQGEDTQYF. The DNA of the CDR3 is TGCGCCAGCAGCTCCGGACAGGGGGAAGATACGCAGTATTTT. The J gene is TRBJ2-3, the V gene TRBV5-1, with TRBD1 identical over 10 bases. V lost 3 bases and J lost 5; bases outside the gene matches: 3. Germline loops: CDR1 SGHRS, CDR2 YFSETQ. This CDR3 region has 14 residues.